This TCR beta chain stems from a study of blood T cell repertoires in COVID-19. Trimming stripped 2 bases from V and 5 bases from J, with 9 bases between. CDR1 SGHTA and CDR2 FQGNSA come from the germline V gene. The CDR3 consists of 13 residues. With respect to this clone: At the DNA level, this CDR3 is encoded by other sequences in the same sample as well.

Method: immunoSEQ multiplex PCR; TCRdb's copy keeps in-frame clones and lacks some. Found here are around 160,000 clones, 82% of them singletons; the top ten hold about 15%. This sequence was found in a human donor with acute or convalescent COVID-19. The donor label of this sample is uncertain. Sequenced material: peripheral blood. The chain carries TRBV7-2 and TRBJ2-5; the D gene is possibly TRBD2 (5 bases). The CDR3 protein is CASSLTREETQYF. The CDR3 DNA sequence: TGTGCCAGCAGCTTAACGAGGGAGGAGACCCAGTACTTC.